This entry features one T cell receptor (beta chain) sequence. CDR1 is SGHVS, CDR2 FNYEAQ, per germline. With V trimmed by 5 bases and J by 1 base, 7 bases remained unmatched. This CDR3 spans 16 amino acids. Measured with immunoSEQ multiplex PCR; TCRdb has only the in-frame clones, and not every one. The table shows about 220,000 clones, with more than 75% occurring only once. This entry belongs to a study of blood T cell repertoires in COVID-19. The sequencing input was peripheral blood. The chain carries TRBV7-6 and TRBJ2-2, with 7 bases fitting TRBD1. The sequence came from a man aged 45 to 65 who had recovered from COVID-19. CDR3 DNA sequence: TGTGCCAGCAGCGCCGTCGGACAGGTGAACACCGGGGAGCTGTTTTTT. This codes for CASSAVGQVNTGELFF.